This is a list of T cell receptor beta chains from one sample in a study of T-cell reconstitution after alpha-beta-depleted transplantation in children. In TCRdb, the PCR reads were re-called with MiXCR into one record per CDR3 protein. The sample includes approximately 240,000 distinct CDR3 sequences, 9.7% of them seen just once. The input for sequencing was PBMCs from the stem cell graft donor, taken from the stem cell graft. Source of these receptors: a human donor who donated a stem cell graft to a child with SCID. Each CDR3 is given with its conserved first and last residue. The order of the fields is J gene, D gene, V gene, clone size, CDR3 DNA, CDR3 protein. The D gene is left open where the match is weak. Where a row states a size, it is once, few, many or the class of an expanded clone; other rows omit it.

TRBJ1-2 | NA | TRBV7-9 | many | TGTGCCAGCAGCTATTCACAGGGAGCTAATGGCTACACCTTC | CASSYSQGANGYTF
TRBJ2-1 | TRBD1 | TRBV5-1 | many | TGCGCCAGCAGCCTCTCGGGACAGATTCTCCCCAATGAGCAGTTCTTC | CASSLSGQILPNEQFF
TRBJ1-1 | NA | TRBV20-1 | many | TGCAGTGCTAGAGGGGCGGGCACTGAAGCTTTCTTT | CSARGAGTEAFF
TRBJ2-7 | NA | TRBV4-2 | many | TGTGCCAGCAGCCTAAGCGTCCGGGTCACCTACGAGCAGTACTTC | CASSLSVRVTYEQYF
TRBJ2-3 | TRBD2 | TRBV5-1 | few | TGCGCCAGCAGCTCAGCCAAGACTAGCGGGGCCACAGATACGCAGTATTTT | CASSSAKTSGATDTQYF
TRBJ1-5 | NA | TRBV7-2 | many | TGTGCCAGCAGCTTAGGGTCGGGCACGCAGCATTTT | CASSLGSGTQHF
TRBJ1-2 | NA | TRBV5-1 | many | TGCGCCAGCAGCATACCGGGGGCCGGCAACTATGGCTACACCTTC | CASSIPGAGNYGYTF
TRBJ1-2 | NA | TRBV28 | NA | TGTGCCAGCAGTTTCGGGGGGGGCGGAAACTATGGCTACACCTTC | CASSFGGGGNYGYTF
TRBJ2-3 | TRBD2 | TRBV7-2 | many | TGTGCCAGCAGCCCCTCACGGACTAGCCTAGATACGCAGTATTTT | CASSPSRTSLDTQYF
TRBJ1-1 | TRBD1 | TRBV5-1 | many | TGCGCCAGCAGCATAGCCGGGACAGGGGTCCACACTGAAGCTTTCTTT | CASSIAGTGVHTEAFF
TRBJ1-1 | NA | TRBV7-2 | many | TGTGCCAGCAGCTTAGTCCTTCAAATCAACACTGAAGCTTTCTTT | CASSLVLQINTEAFF
TRBJ2-7 | TRBD1 | TRBV12-3/TRBV12-4 | many | TGTGCCAGCAGCTGGGACAGGGTCTACGAGCAGTACTTC | CASSWDRVYEQYF
TRBJ2-1 | NA | TRBV18 | many | TGTGCCAGCTCAATCAGGGTACCGCCCTACAATGAGCAGTTCTTC | CASSIRVPPYNEQFF
TRBJ2-1 | NA | TRBV3-1 | many | TGTGCCAGCAGCCACAACCCAACAGCTAGCTCCTACAATGAGCAGTTCTTC | CASSHNPTASSYNEQFF
TRBJ1-4 | TRBD1 | TRBV5-1 | many | TGCGCCAGCAGCCGGACAGGGGAGGGAGAAAAACTGTTTTTT | CASSRTGEGEKLFF
TRBJ2-2 | NA | TRBV7-9 | many | TGTGCCACGACCGGGACCATGAACACCGGGGAGCTGTTTTTT | CATTGTMNTGELFF
TRBJ1-5 | NA | TRBV15 | many | TGTGCCACCAGCAGAGTAAGGTCAGGGTCGCCTCGGCAGCCCCAGCATTTT | CATSRVRSGSPRQPQHF
TRBJ1-3 | NA | TRBV7-6 | few | TGTGCCAGCAGCTCGCGGACAGCCTCTGGAAACACCATATATTTT | CASSSRTASGNTIYF
TRBJ1-4 | NA | TRBV5-1 | many | TGCGCCAGCAGCTTAAGGGGCGCGAATGAAAAACTGTTTTTT | CASSLRGANEKLFF
TRBJ2-3 | TRBD1 | TRBV16 | many | TGTGCCAGCAGCCCTCCTGGGACAGGGGGCACAGATACGCAGTATTTT | CASSPPGTGGTDTQYF
TRBJ1-6 | NA | TRBV6-5 | many | TGTGCCAGCAGTTACCGGCCTCCCAAAGAATCACCCCTCCACTTT | CASSYRPPKESPLHF
TRBJ1-1 | TRBD1 | TRBV5-1 | many | TGCGCCAGCGCTCCCTGGGACAGGGGCACTGAAGCTTTCTTT | CASAPWDRGTEAFF
TRBJ1-1 | TRBD1 | TRBV4-1 | many | TGCGCCAGCAGCCAACCTGGACAGGGGATTCGCTATGTCGACCGTAACACTGAAGCTTTCTTT | CASSQPGQGIRYVDRNTEAFF
TRBJ2-7 | TRBD2 | TRBV27 | many | TGTGCCAGCAGCACCTCTAGCGGGGGGAAGTACTACGAGCAGTACTTC | CASSTSSGGKYYEQYF
TRBJ2-7 | NA | TRBV12-3/TRBV12-4 | many | TGTGCCAGCAGTTTAGGGTTCTACGAGCAGTACTTC | CASSLGFYEQYF
TRBJ1-2 | NA | TRBV6-1 | many | TGTGCCAGCTCCTGGGGACGGGTGGGCGGCTACACCTTC | CASSWGRVGGYTF
TRBJ2-6 | NA | TRBV5-1 | many | TGCGCCAGCAGCTTGGAGTCCCCTCGATCTGCTGGGGCCAACGTCCTGACTTTC | CASSLESPRSAGANVLTF
TRBJ1-2 | NA | TRBV6-5 | many | TGTGCCAGCAGTCCAGGGATCAGCTATGGCTACACCTTC | CASSPGISYGYTF
TRBJ2-1 | TRBD2 | TRBV25-1 | many | TGTGCCAGCAACAGACTAGCGGGGACATACAATGAGCAGTTCTTC | CASNRLAGTYNEQFF
TRBJ2-1 | NA | TRBV12-3/TRBV12-4 | NA | TGTGCCAGCAGAGGGGGTTTTTCCTACAATGAGCAGTTCTTC | CASRGGFSYNEQFF
TRBJ1-2 | TRBD1 | TRBV6-6 | many | TGTGCCAGCAGTCCACGGGGGACAGGTGGCTACACCTTC | CASSPRGTGGYTF
TRBJ1-2 | NA | TRBV5-1 | many | TGCGCCAGCAGGCGGGACCTCGGGGCATATGGCTACACCTTC | CASRRDLGAYGYTF
TRBJ1-1 | TRBD1 | TRBV6-1 | many | TGTGCCAGCACCATCGGGACAGGGGGCACTGAAGCTTTCTTT | CASTIGTGGTEAFF
TRBJ2-3 | TRBD1 | TRBV20-1 | many | TGCAGTGCTAGGCAGGGGGGCACAGATACGCAGTATTTT | CSARQGGTDTQYF
TRBJ2-5 | NA | TRBV7-2 | many | TGTGCCAGCAGCTTAGCGCTGGCGTCCTGGGAGACCCAGTACTTC | CASSLALASWETQYF
TRBJ2-3 | TRBD2 | TRBV20-1 | many | TGCAGTGCTTCGACAGGTTCGGGACTAGCGGGATACACAGATACGCAGTATTTT | CSASTGSGLAGYTDTQYF
TRBJ1-1 | TRBD1 | TRBV20-1 | NA | TGCAGTGCTGGGACAGGGACGTTAGTAGCTTTCTTT | CSAGTGTLVAFF
TRBJ2-7 | NA | TRBV7-2 | many | TGTGCCAGCAGCTTAGCATCGGGGGTATCCTACGAGCAGTACTTC | CASSLASGVSYEQYF
TRBJ2-3 | TRBD2 | TRBV6-2/TRBV6-3 | many | TGTGCCAGCAGGCGAAGGACTAGCAGAGATACGCAGTATTTT | CASRRRTSRDTQYF
TRBJ2-7 | NA | TRBV12-3/TRBV12-4 | many | TGTGCCAGCAGTTGGACAGATGGGTACGAGCAGTACTTC | CASSWTDGYEQYF
TRBJ2-7 | NA | TRBV20-1 | many | TGCAGTGCTAGTTCAGTGGGTCCCTACGAGCAGTACTTC | CSASSVGPYEQYF